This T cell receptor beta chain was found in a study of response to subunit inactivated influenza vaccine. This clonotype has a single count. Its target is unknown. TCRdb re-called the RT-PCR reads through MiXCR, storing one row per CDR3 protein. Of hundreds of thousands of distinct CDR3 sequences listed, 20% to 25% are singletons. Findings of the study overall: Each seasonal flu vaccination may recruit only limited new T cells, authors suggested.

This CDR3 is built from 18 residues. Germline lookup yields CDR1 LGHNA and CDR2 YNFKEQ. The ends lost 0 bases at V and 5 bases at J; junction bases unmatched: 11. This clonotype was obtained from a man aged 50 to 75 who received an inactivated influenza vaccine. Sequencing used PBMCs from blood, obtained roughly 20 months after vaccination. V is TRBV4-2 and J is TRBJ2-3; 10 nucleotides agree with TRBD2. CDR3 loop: CASSQDPPSGGAEDTQYF. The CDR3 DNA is TGTGCCAGCAGCCAAGATCCCCCAAGCGGGGGGGCAGAAGATACGCAGTATTTT.